What follows is one TCR beta chain and its context. Its binding antigen is unknown. No quality values exist for individual bases; no much larger clone is one base distant. The CDR3 holds 13 amino acids from the cysteine to the phenylalanine. Only the CDR3 region is kept as DNA, spanning 39 bases read in frame from base 1. The germline V gene (reference sequence) sets CDR1 to GTSNPN and CDR2 to SVGIG. V gives up 0 bases and J gives up 8 bases, and the segment between their germline ends measures 13 bases. This specimen comes from a study of control samples from healthy donors and cancer patients (dated by TCRdb to 2018 to 2021). Libraries were prepared through the immunoSEQ multiplex PCR assay. Imported from immuneACCESS, the table was reduced by TCRdb to in-frame sequences with V and J called. These copies leave out some clones; in studies compared against another copy, an unresolved V gene accounts for under half, and the cause of the remainder is not known. For this sample the table gives about 120,000 clones, of which 92% were detected only once. Clones ranked in the top ten supply 0.58% of the sample.

The sequenced sample was PBMCs. Here the chain combines TRBV30 and TRBJ1-2, with no reliable assignment of the D segment. The sequence derives from a man aged 80 or over with head and neck cancer. The DNA is TGTGCCTGGAGTGTAAGCTCCCTGGTGGGCTACACCTTC. It specifies CAWSVSSLVGYTF.